The sequence of this T cell receptor (beta chain) was determined in a study of blood T cell repertoires in COVID-19. The method was immunoSEQ multiplex PCR; TCRdb's version includes in-frame clones alone and lacks a portion of them. The sample carries fewer than 200,000 clones, approximately 79% recorded once. This CDR3 has 15 residues. V gave up 0 bases and J gave up 1 base, with 9 bases separating them. The germline V gene encodes CDR1 LGHDT and CDR2 YNNKEL (reference sequence). What was sequenced was PBMCs or T cells enriched from blood (not recorded which). This chain uses TRBV3-1 (or the pseudogene TRBV3-2) with TRBJ1-1; D not resolved. The receptor comes from a woman aged 55-69 years with acute COVID-19. CDR3 in DNA: TGTGCCAGCAGCCAAGACCTAGTCCCGAACACTGAAGCTTTCTTT. Translating it yields CASSQDLVPNTEAFF.